The present TCR beta chain was sequenced within a study of blood T cell repertoires in COVID-19. The CDR3 totals 15 residues. The ends were cut back, 2 bases at V and 0 bases at J, with 10 bases in the middle. The germline V gene encodes CDR1 SGHRS and CDR2 YFSETQ. Profiled with immunoSEQ multiplex PCR; TCRdb holds only in-frame clones, not every one. The data hold 95,000 to 110,000 clones, with approximately 87% observed a single time. The specimen sequenced was peripheral blood. The receptor was derived from a man aged 45-65 years with acute or convalescent COVID-19. This rearrangement joins TRBV5-1 to TRBJ2-3; D unclear. DNA of the CDR3: TGCGCCAGCAGCTTTAGACACCCGAGCACAGATACGCAGTATTTT. As protein: CASSFRHPSTDTQYF.